These T cell receptor beta chains were read from a single sample in a study of OX40 agonist ivuxolimab in advanced cancers. The repertoire was sequenced with immunoSEQ multiplex PCR; TCRdb's copy has only in-frame clones and lacks some. The sample has 50,000 to 70,000 clones; approximately 85% are singletons. Source: CD4+ or CD8+ T cells sorted from blood, taken in a trial of the OX40 agonist ivuxolimab. Receptors originate from an adult with an advanced solid tumor such as melanoma, head and neck, liver or kidney cancer. The CDR3 runs from the conserved cysteine through the conserved F or W. D genes are given only for firm matches. Only some rows state a clone size, as once, few, many or a class for expanded clones.

TRBV7-9	.	TRBJ1-1	once	CASSFTGVNTEAFF	TGTGCCAGCAGCTTCACAGGAGTGAACACTGAAGCTTTCTTT
TRBV4-1	TRBD1	TRBJ1-3	.	CASSPPDRGGNTIYF	TGCGCCAGCAGCCCGCCCGACAGGGGAGGAAACACCATATATTTT
TRBV18	.	TRBJ2-1	.	CASSPPLARAEQFF	TGTGCCAGCTCACCCCCCCTGGCAAGGGCTGAGCAGTTCTTC
TRBV7-3	TRBD2	TRBJ2-5	.	CASSTGLAGGAETQYF	TGTGCCAGCAGCACCGGACTAGCGGGGGGGGCAGAGACCCAGTACTTC
TRBV18	TRBD1	TRBJ1-1	.	CASSLETGLNTEAFF	TGTGCCAGCTCCCTCGAGACAGGGTTGAACACTGAAGCTTTCTTT
TRBV28	TRBD1	TRBJ1-2	.	CASSSDRGRSYTF	TGTGCCAGCAGTTCGGACAGGGGGCGTAGCTACACCTTC
TRBV4-3	TRBD1	TRBJ2-7	.	CASSRGTGGSYEQYF	TGCGCCAGCAGCCGGGGGACAGGGGGCTCCTACGAGCAGTACTTC
TRBV9	.	TRBJ2-1	few	CASSVGAGVEGEQFF	TGTGCCAGCAGCGTAGGTGCAGGGGTCGAGGGTGAGCAGTTCTTC
TRBV7-9	.	TRBJ2-7	few	CASSLQYEQYF	TGTGCCAGCAGCCTCCAGTACGAGCAGTACTTC
TRBV6-1	.	TRBJ1-1	once	CAGALSTEAFF	TGTGCCGGGGCCCTCTCAACTGAAGCTTTCTTT
TRBV19	TRBD1	TRBJ2-7	few	CASSPQGAGYEQYF	TGTGCCAGTAGTCCGCAGGGGGCGGGGTACGAGCAGTACTTC
TRBV5-1	.	TRBJ1-1	.	CASSQTGWNTEAFF	TGCGCCAGCAGCCAGACGGGGTGGAACACTGAAGCTTTCTTT
TRBV25-1	.	TRBJ2-1	.	CASSDSRGYNEQFF	TGTGCCAGCAGTGATTCGCGGGGCTACAATGAGCAGTTCTTC
TRBV7-9	TRBD2	TRBJ2-1	.	CASSPIAGGLDDEQFF	TGTGCCAGCAGCCCGATAGCGGGGGGGCTGGACGATGAGCAGTTCTTC
TRBV14	.	TRBJ1-2	.	CASSQVMYYGYTF	TGTGCCAGCAGCCAAGTAATGTACTATGGCTACACCTTC
TRBV27	TRBD1	TRBJ1-1	.	CASSLSGQGPEAFF	TGTGCCAGCAGTTTATCCGGACAGGGTCCTGAAGCTTTCTTT
TRBV5-1	.	TRBJ1-2	medium-sized	CASSLPGFGAGVSGYTF	TGCGCCAGCAGCTTGCCTGGATTTGGTGCAGGGGTCTCTGGCTACACCTTC
TRBV7-6	.	TRBJ2-1	.	CASSQTQGLASQFF	TGTGCCAGCAGTCAGACGCAGGGGTTGGCGTCGCAGTTCTTC
TRBV7-9	.	TRBJ2-3	.	CASSLLTDTQYF	TGTGCCAGCAGCTTACTCACAGATACGCAGTATTTT
TRBV30	.	TRBJ2-3	.	CACRIPSTDTQYF	TGTGCCTGTCGCATCCCTAGCACAGATACGCAGTATTTT
TRBV23-1	.	TRBJ2-7	few	CASSHAITGKQYF	TGCGCCAGCAGTCATGCTATCACAGGCAAGCAGTACTTC
TRBV19	.	TRBJ2-7	few	CASSPGTASSYEQYF	TGTGCCAGTAGTCCTGGGACGGCATCCTCCTACGAGCAGTACTTC
TRBV5-6	.	TRBJ1-1	few	CASTRDENTEAFF	TGTGCCAGCACCCGAGACGAGAACACTGAAGCTTTCTTT
TRBV9	.	TRBJ2-1	.	CASSVDGIGGNEQFF	TGTGCCAGCAGCGTAGACGGGATAGGGGGTAATGAGCAGTTCTTC
TRBV2	TRBD1	TRBJ1-5	.	CASRGTGDQPQHF	TGTGCCAGCAGGGGGACAGGGGATCAGCCCCAGCATTTT
TRBV6-1	.	TRBJ2-7	.	CATGFTYEQYF	TGTGCCACCGGGTTCACCTACGAGCAGTACTTC
TRBV27	TRBD1	TRBJ2-1	.	CASSLDRGYEQFF	TGTGCCAGCAGTCTGGACAGGGGCTATGAGCAGTTCTTC
TRBV7-3	.	TRBJ2-7	.	CASSLGSILSDGEQYF	TGTGCCAGCAGCTTAGGATCGATCCTATCGGACGGAGAGCAGTACTTC
TRBV10-2	TRBD2	TRBJ2-3	.	CASSESPSGRGTDTQYF	TGCGCCAGCAGTGAGTCCCCTAGCGGGAGGGGCACAGATACGCAGTATTTT
TRBV15	TRBD1	TRBJ1-1	.	CAVRDRSTEAFF	TGTGCCGTCAGGGACAGATCAACTGAAGCTTTCTTT
TRBV10-3	TRBD1	TRBJ2-5	.	CAIRPGQATNQETQYF	TGTGCCATCAGACCCGGACAGGCGACGAACCAAGAGACCCAGTACTTC
TRBV7-9	TRBD2	TRBJ2-3	.	CASSLAGASTDTQYF	TGTGCCAGCAGTTTAGCGGGGGCTAGCACAGATACGCAGTATTTT
TRBV2	.	TRBJ2-1	few	CASSAESGTTYNEQFF	TGTGCCAGCAGCGCAGAATCCGGGACCACCTACAATGAGCAGTTCTTC
TRBV2	TRBD1	TRBJ1-5	.	CASSGQGGQPQHF	TGTGCCAGCAGCGGACAGGGTGGCCAGCCCCAGCATTTT
TRBV4-1	TRBD2	TRBJ2-7	once	CASSPSGRSRSYEQYF	TGCGCCAGCAGCCCTAGCGGGAGGTCTCGCTCCTACGAGCAGTACTTC
TRBV11-2	TRBD2	TRBJ2-1	.	CASSFGTSGYNEQFF	TGTGCCAGCAGCTTTGGGACTAGCGGATACAATGAGCAGTTCTTC
TRBV28	TRBD2	TRBJ2-7	.	CASSTPSGGAYEQYF	TGTGCCAGCAGCACCCCTAGCGGGGGGGCATACGAGCAGTACTTC